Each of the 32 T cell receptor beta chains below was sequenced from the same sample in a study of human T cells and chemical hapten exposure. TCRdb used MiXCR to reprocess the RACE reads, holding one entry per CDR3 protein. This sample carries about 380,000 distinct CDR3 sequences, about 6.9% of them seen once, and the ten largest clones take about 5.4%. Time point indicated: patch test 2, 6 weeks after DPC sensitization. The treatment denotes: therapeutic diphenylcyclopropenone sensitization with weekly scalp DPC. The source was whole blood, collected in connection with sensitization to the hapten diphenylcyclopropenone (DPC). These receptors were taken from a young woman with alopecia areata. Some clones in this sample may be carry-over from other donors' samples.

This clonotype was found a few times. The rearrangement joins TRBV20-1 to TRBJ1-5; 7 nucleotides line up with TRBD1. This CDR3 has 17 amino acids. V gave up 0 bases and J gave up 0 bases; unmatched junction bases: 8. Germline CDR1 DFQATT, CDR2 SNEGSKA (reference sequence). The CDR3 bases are TGCAGTGCTAGAGATAGGCCAGGGGGGTATAGCAATCAGCCCCAGCATTTT. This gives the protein CSARDRPGGYSNQPQHF.

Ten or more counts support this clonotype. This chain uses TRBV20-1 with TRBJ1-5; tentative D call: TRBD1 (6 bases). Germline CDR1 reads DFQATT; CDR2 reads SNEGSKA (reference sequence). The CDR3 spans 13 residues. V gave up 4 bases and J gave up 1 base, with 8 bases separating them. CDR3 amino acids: CSATGASNQPQHF. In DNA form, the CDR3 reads TGCAGTGCTACAGGGGCCAGCAATCAGCCCCAGCATTTT.

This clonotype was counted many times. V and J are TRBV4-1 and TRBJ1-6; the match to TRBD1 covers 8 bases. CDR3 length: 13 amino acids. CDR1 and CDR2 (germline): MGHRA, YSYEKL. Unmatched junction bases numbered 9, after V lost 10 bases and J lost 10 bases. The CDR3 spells CAIGGQVESPLHF. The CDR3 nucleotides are TGCGCCATTGGGGGACAGGTGGAATCACCCCTCCACTTT.

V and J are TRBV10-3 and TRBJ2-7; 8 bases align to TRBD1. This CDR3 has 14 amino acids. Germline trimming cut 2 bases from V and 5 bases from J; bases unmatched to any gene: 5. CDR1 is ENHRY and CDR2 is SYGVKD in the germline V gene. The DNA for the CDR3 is TGTGCCATCAGTGAGCCCCTCAGGGGGCACGAGCAGTACTTC. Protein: CAISEPLRGHEQYF.

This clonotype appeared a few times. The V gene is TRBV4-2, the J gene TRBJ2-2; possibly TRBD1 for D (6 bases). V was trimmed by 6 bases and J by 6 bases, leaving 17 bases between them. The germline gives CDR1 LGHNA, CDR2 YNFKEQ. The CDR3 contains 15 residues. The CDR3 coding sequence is TGTGCCAGCAGGGAGAGGACAGAGGCGGCCGGGGAGCTGTTTTTT. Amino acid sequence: CASRERTEAAGELFF.

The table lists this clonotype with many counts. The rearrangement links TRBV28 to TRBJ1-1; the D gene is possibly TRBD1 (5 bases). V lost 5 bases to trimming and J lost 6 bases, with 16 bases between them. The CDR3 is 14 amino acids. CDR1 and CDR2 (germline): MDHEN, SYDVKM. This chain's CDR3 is CASSPWLVRAEAFF. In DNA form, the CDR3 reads TGTGCCAGCAGTCCATGGCTGGTCAGGGCTGAAGCTTTCTTT. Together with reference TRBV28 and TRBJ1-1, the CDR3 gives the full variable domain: DVKVTQSSRYLVKRTGEKVFLECVQDMDHENMFWYRQDPGLGLRLIYFSYDVKMKEKGDIPEGYSVSREKKERFSLILESASTNQTSMYLCASSPWLVRAEAFFGQGTRLTVV.

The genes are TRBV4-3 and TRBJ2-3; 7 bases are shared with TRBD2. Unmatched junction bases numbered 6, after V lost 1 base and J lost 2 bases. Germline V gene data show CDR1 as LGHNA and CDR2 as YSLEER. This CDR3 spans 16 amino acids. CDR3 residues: CASSQGEGPPTDTQYF. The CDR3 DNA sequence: TGCGCCAGCAGCCAAGGGGAGGGGCCCCCCACAGATACGCAGTATTTT.

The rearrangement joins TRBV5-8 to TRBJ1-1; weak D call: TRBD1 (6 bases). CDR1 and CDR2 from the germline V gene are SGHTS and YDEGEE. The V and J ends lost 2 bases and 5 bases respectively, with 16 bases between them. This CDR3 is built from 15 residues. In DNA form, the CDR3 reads TGTGCCAGCAGCTTTTCCCCGGACAGCGATACTGAAGCTTTCTTT. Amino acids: CASSFSPDSDTEAFF.

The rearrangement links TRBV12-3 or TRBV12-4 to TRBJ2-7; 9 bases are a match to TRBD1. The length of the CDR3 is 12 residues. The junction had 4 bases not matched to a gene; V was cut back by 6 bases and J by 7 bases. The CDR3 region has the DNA TGTGCCAGCAGGGGCGACAGGGGGGAGCAGTACTTC. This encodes CASRGDRGEQYF.

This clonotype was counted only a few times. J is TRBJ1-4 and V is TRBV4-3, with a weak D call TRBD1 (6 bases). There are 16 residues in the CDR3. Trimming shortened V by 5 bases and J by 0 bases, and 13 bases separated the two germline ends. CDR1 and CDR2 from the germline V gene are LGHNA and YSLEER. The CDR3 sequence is CASSYGGVATNEKLFF. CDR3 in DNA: TGCGCCAGCAGCTACGGGGGCGTTGCAACTAATGAAAAACTGTTTTTT.

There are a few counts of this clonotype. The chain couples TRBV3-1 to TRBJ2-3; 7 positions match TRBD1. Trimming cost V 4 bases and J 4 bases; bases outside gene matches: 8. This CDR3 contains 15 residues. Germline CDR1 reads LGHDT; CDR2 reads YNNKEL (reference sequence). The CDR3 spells CASSLRQGISDTQYF. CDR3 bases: TGTGCCAGCAGCCTTAGACAGGGAATCTCAGATACGCAGTATTTT.

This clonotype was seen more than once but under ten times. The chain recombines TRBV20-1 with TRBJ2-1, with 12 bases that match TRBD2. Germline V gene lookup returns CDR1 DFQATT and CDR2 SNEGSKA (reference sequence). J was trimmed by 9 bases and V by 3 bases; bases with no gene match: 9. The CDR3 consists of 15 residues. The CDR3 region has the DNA TGCAGTGCTAGCTATCCTAGCGGGGGGGCCAGTGAGCAGTTCTTC. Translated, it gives CSASYPSGGASEQFF.

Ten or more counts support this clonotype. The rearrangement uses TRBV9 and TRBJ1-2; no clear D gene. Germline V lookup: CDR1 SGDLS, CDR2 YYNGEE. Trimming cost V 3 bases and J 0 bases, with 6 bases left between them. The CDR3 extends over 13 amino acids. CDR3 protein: CASSGSTNYGYTF. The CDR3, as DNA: TGTGCCAGCAGCGGAAGTACTAACTATGGCTACACCTTC. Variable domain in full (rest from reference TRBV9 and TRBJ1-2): DSGVTQTPKHLITATGQRVTLRCSPRSGDLSVYWYQQSLDQGLQFLIQYYNGEERAKGNILERFSAQQFPDLHSELNLSSLELGDSALYFCASSGSTNYGYTFGSGTRLTVV.

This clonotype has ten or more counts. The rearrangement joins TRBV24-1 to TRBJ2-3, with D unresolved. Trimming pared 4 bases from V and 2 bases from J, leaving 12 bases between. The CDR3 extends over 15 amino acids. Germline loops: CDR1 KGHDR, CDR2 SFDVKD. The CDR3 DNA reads TGTGCCACCAGTGACCCTGGACCCATCACAGATACGCAGTATTTT. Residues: CATSDPGPITDTQYF.

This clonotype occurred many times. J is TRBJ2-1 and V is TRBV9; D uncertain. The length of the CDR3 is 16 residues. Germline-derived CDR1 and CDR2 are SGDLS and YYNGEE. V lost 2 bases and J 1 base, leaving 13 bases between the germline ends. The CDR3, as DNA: TGTGCCAGCAGCGTTCAAACAGATCTTTCCTACAATGAGCAGTTCTTC. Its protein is CASSVQTDLSYNEQFF. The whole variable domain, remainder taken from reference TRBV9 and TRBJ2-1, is DSGVTQTPKHLITATGQRVTLRCSPRSGDLSVYWYQQSLDQGLQFLIQYYNGEERAKGNILERFSAQQFPDLHSELNLSSLELGDSALYFCASSVQTDLSYNEQFFGPGTRLTVL.

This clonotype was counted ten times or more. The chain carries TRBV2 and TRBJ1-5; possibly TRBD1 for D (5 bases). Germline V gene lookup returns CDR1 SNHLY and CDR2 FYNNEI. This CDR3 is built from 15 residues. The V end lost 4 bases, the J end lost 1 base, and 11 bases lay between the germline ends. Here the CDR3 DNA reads TGTGCCAGCAGTGGGGGGACGGTCAGCAATCAGCCCCAGCATTTT. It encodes CASSGGTVSNQPQHF.

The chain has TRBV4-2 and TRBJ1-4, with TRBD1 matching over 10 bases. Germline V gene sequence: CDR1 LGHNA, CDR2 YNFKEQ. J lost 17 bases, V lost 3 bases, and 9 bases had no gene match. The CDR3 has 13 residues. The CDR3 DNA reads TGTGCCAGCAGCCAGGGGCGACAGGGGGCAGGATTTTTT. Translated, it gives CASSQGRQGAGFF.

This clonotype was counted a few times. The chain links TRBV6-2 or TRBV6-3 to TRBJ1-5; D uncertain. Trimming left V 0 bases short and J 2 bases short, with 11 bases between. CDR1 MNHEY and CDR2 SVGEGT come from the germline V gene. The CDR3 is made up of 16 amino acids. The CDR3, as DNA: TGTGCCAGCAGTTACTCGAAGGGAAGGGGCAATCAGCCCCAGCATTTT. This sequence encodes CASSYSKGRGNQPQHF.

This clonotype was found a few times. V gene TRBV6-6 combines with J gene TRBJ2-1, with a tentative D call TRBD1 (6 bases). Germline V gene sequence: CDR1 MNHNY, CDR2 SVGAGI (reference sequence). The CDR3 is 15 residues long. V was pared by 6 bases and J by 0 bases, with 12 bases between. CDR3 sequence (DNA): TGTGCCAGCAGGAGGGACACCAGCTCCTACAATGAGCAGTTCTTC. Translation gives CASRRDTSSYNEQFF.

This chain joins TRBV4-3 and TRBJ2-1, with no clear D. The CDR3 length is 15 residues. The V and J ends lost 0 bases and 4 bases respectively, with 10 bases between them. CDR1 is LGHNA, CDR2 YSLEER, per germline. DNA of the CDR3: TGCGCCAGCAGCCAAGATGGACCCGAATACAATGAGCAGTTCTTC. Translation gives CASSQDGPEYNEQFF.

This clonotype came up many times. CDR3 coding DNA: TGTGCCAGCAGCCTACGGACAGGGGGATATGGCTACACCTTC. It is translated as CASSLRTGGYGYTF. The chain combines TRBV14 with TRBJ1-2; 10 bases agree with TRBD1. CDR1 and CDR2 (germline): SGHDN, FVKESK. The CDR3 length is 14 residues. J was trimmed by 5 bases and V by 4 bases; bases with no gene match: 4.

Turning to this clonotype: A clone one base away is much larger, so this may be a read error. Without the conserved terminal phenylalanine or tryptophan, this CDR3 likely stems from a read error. The CDR3 DNA sequence: TGCAGCACTCTACTTCCCACAGATACGCAGTATTCT. Residues: CSTLLPTDTQYS. V and J are TRBV20-1 and TRBJ2-3; D is unclear. The CDR3 sequence is 12 residues long. The germline gives CDR1 DFQATT, CDR2 SNEGSKA (reference sequence).

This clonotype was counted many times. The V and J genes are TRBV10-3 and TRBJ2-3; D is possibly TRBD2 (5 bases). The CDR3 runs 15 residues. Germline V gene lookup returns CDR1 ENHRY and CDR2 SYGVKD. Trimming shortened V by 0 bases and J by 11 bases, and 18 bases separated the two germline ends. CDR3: CAISESFGKPVRQYF. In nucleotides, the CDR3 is TGTGCCATCAGTGAGTCGTTCGGGAAACCCGTGAGGCAGTATTTT.

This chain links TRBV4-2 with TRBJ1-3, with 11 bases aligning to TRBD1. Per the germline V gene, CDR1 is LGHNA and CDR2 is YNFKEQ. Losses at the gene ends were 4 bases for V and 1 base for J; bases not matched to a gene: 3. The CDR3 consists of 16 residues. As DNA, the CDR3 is TGTGCCAGCAGCCTTGGGACAGGGGGTTCTGGAAACACCATATATTTT. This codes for CASSLGTGGSGNTIYF.

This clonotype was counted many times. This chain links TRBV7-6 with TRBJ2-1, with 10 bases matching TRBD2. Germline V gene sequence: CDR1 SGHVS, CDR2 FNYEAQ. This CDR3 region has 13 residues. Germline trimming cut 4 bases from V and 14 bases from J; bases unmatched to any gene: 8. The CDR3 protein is CASSSIAGGREFF. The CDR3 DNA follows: TGTGCCAGCAGCTCGATAGCGGGGGGACGGGAGTTCTTC.

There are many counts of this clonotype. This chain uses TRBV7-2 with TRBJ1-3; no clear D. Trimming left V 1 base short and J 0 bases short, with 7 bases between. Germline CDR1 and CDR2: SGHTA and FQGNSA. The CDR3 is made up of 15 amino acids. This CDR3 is CASSLVGDSGNTIYF. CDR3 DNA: TGTGCCAGCAGCTTAGTAGGCGACTCTGGAAACACCATATATTTT.

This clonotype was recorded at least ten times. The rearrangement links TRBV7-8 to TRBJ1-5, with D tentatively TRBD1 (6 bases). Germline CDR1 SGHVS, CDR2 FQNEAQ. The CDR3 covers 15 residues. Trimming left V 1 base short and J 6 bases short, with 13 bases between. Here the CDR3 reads CASSLVSGAGQPQHF. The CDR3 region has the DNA TGTGCCAGCAGCTTAGTATCAGGGGCGGGTCAGCCCCAGCATTTT.

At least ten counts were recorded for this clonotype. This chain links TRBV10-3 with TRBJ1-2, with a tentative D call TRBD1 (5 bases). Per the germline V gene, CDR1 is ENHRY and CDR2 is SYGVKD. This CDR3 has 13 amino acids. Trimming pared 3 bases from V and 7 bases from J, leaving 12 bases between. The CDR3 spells CAISEGTGVGYTF. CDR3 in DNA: TGTGCCATCAGTGAAGGGACGGGTGTTGGCTACACCTTC.

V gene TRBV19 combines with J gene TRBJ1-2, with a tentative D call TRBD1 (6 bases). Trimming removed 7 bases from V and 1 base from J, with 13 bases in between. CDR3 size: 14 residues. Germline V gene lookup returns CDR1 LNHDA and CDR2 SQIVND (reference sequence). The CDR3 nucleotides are TGTGCCAGTACCCCAGGACAGTTTAACTATGGCTACACCTTC. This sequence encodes CASTPGQFNYGYTF.

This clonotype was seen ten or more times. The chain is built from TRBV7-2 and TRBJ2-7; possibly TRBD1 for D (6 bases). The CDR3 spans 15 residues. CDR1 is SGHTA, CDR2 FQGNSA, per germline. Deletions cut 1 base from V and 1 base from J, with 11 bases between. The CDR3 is CASSLGGQTSYEQYF. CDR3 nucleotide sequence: TGTGCCAGCAGCTTAGGCGGACAGACATCCTACGAGCAGTACTTC.

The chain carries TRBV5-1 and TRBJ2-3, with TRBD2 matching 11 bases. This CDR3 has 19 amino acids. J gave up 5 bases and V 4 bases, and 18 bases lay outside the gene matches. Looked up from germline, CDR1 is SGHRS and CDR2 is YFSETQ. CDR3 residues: CASSRQPSGGTGAKDTQYF. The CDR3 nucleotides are TGCGCCAGCAGCCGTCAGCCTAGCGGGGGGACCGGGGCAAAAGATACGCAGTATTTT.

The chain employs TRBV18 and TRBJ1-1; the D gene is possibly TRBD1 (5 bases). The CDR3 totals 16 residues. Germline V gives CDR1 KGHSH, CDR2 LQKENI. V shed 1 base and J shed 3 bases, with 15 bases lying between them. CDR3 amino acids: CASSPRGGEGYTEAFF. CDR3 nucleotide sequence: TGTGCCAGCTCACCACGTGGAGGGGAGGGTTACACTGAAGCTTTCTTT. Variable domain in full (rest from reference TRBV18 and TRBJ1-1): NAGVMQNPRHLVRRRGQEARLRCSPMKGHSHVYWYRQLPEEGLKFMVYLQKENIIDESGMPKERFSAEFPKEGPSILRIQQVVRGDSAAYFCASSPRGGEGYTEAFFGQGTRLTVV.